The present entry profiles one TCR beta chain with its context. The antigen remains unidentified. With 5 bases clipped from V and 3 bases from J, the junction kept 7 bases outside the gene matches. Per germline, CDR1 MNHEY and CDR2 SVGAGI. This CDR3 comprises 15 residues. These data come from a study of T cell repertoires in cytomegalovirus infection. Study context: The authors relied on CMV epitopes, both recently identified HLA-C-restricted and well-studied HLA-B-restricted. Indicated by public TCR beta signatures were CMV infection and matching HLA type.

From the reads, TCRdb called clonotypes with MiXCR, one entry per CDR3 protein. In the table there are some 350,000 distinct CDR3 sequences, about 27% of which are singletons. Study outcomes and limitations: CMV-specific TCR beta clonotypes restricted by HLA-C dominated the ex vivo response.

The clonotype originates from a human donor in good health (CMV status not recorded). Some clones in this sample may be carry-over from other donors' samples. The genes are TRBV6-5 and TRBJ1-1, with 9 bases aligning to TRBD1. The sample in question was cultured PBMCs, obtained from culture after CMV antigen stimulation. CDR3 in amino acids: CASSTGTGSYTEAFF. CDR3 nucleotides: TGTGCCAGCAGTACAGGGACAGGGTCGTACACTGAAGCTTTCTTT.